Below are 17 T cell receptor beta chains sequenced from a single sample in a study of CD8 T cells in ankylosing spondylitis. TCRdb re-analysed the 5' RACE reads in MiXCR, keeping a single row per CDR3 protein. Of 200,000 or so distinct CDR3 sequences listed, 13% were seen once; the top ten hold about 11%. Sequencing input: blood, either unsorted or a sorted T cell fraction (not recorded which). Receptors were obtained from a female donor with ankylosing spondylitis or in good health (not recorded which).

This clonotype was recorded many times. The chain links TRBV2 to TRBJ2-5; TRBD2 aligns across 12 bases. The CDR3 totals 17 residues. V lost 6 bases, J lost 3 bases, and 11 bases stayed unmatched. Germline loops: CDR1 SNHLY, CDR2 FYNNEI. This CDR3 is CASRERTSGITKETQYF. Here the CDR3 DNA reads TGTGCCAGCAGAGAGAGGACTAGCGGGATTACCAAAGAGACCCAGTACTTC. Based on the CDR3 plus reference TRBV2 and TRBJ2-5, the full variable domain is EPEVTQTPSHQVTQMGQEVILRCVPISNHLYFYWYRQILGQKVEFLVSFYNNEISEKSEIFDDQFSVERPDGSNFTLKIRSTKLEDSAMYFCASRERTSGITKETQYFGPGTRLLVL.

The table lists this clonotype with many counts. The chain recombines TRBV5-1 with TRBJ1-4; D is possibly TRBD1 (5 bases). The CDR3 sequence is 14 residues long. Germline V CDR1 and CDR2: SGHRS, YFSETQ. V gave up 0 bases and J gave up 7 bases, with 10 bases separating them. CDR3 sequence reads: CASSLGQKGEKLFF. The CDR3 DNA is TGCGCCAGCAGCTTGGGACAGAAGGGTGAAAAACTGTTTTTT. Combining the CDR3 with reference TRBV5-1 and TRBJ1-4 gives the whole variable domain KAGVTQTPRYLIKTRGQQVTLSCSPISGHRSVSWYQQTPGQGLQFLFEYFSETQRNKGNFPGRFSGRQFSNSRSEMNVSTLELGDSALYLCASSLGQKGEKLFFGSGTQLSVL.

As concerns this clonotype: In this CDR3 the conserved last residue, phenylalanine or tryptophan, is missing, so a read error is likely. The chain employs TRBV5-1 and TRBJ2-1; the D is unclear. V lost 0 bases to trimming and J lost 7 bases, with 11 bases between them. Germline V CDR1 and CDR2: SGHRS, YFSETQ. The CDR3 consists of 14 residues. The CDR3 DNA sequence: TGCGCCAGCAGCTTGGTCAGGTTTCGGAATGAGCAGTTCTGC. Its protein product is CASSLVRFRNEQFC.

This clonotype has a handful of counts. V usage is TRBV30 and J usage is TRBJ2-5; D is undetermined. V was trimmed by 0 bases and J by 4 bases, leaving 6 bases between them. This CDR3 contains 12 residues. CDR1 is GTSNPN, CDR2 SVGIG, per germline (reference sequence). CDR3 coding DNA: TGTGCCTGGAGTGTAGGTGGAGAGACCCAGTACTTC. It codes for CAWSVGGETQYF.

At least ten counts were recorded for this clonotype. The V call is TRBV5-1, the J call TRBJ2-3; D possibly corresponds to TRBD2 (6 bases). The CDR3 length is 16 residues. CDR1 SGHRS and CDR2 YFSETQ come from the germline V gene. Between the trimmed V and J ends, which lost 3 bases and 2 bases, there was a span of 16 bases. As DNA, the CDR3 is TGCGCCAGCAGCTGGAGGGATTCTTTTTTCACAGATACGCAGTATTTT. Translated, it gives CASSWRDSFFTDTQYF.

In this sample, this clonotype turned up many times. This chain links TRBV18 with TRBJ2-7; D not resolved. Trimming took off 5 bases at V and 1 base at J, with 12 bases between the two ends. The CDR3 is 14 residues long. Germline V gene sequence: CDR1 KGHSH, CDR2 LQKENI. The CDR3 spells CASSRLDASYEQYF. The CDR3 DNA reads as TGTGCCAGCTCAAGGCTAGACGCGTCCTACGAGCAGTACTTC.

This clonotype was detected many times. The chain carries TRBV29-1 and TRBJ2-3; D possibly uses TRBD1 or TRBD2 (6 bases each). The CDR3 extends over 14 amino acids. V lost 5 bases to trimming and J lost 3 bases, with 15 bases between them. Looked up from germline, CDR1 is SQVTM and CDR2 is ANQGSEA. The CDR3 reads CSVLVQGRTDTQYF. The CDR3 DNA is TGCAGCGTTCTCGTCCAGGGGAGGACAGATACGCAGTATTTT.

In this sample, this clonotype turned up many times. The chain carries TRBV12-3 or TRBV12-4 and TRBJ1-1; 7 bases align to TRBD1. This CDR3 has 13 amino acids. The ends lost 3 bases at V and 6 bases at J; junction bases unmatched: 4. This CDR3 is CASSFRQGAEAFF. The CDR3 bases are TGTGCCAGCAGTTTTAGACAGGGTGCTGAAGCTTTCTTT.

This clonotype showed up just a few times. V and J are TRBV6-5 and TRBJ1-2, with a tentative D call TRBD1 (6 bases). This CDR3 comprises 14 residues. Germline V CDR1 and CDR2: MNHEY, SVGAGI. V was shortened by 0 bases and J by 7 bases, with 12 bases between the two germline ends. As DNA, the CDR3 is TGTGCCAGCAGTTACTCGGGGGCTTTCGGTGGCTACACCTTC. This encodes CASSYSGAFGGYTF.

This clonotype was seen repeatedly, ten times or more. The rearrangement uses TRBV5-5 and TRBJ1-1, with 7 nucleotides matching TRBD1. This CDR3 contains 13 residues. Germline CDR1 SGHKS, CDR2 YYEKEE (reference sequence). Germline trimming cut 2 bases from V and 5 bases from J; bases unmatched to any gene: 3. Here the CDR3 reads CASSFTGDTEAFF. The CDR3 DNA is TGTGCCAGCAGCTTTACAGGGGATACTGAAGCTTTCTTT.

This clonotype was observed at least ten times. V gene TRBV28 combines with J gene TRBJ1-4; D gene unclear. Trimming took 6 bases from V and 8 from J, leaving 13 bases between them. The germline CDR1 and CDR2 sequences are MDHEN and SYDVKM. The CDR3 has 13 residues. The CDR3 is CASRSDGREKLFF. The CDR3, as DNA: TGTGCCAGCAGATCGGACGGCCGAGAAAAACTGTTTTTT.

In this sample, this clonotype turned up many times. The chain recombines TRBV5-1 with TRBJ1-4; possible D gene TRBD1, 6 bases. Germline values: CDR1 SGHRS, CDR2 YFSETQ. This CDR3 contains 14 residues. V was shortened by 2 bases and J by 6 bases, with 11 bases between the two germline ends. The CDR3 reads CASSFPEGDEKLFF. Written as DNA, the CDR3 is TGCGCCAGCAGCTTTCCCGAGGGGGATGAAAAACTGTTTTTT.

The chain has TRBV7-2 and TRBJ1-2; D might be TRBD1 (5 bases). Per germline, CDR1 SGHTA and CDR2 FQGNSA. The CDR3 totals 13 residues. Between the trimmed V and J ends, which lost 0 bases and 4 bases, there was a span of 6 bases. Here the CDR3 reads CASSLARAYGYTF. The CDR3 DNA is TGTGCCAGCAGCTTAGCCAGGGCCTATGGCTACACCTTC.

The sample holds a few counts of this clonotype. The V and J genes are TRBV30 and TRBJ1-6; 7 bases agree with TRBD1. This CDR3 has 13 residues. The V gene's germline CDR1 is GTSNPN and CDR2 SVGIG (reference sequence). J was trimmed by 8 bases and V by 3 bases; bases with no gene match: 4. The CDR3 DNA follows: TGTGCCTGGAGCCCCGGGACAGATTCACCCCTCCACTTT. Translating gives CAWSPGTDSPLHF.

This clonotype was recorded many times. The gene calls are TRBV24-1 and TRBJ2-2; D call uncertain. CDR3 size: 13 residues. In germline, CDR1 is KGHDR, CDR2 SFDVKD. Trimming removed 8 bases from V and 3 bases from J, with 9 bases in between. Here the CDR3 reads CATNQDHTGELFF. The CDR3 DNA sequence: TGTGCCACCAACCAGGACCACACCGGGGAGCTGTTTTTT.

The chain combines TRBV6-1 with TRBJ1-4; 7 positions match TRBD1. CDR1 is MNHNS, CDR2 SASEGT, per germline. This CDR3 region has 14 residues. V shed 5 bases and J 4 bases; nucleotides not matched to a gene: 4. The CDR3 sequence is CASSIPGGNEKLFF. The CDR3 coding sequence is TGTGCCAGCAGTATACCAGGGGGTAATGAAAAACTGTTTTTT.

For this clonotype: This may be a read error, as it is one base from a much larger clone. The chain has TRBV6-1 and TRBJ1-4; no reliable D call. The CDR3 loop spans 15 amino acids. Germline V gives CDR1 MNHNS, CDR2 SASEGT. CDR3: CAGSEVPEGREKLFF. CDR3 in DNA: TGTGCCGGCAGTGAAGTACCAGAAGGACGAGAAAAACTGTTTTTT.